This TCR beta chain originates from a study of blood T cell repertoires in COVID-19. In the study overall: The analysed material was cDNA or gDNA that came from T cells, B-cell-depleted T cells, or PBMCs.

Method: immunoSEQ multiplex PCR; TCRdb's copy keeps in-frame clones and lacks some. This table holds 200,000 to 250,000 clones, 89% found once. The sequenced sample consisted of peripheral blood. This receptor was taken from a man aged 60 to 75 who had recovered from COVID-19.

The CDR3 here is CASSRTGQSYEQYF. The CDR3 DNA sequence: TGTGCCAGCAGCCGGACAGGTCAATCCTACGAGCAGTACTTC. The chain has TRBV25-1 and TRBJ2-7; 7 nucleotides agree with TRBD1. V lost 6 bases, J lost 1 base, and 6 bases stayed unmatched. The CDR3 sequence is 14 residues long. CDR1 and CDR2 (germline): MGHDK, SYGVNS.